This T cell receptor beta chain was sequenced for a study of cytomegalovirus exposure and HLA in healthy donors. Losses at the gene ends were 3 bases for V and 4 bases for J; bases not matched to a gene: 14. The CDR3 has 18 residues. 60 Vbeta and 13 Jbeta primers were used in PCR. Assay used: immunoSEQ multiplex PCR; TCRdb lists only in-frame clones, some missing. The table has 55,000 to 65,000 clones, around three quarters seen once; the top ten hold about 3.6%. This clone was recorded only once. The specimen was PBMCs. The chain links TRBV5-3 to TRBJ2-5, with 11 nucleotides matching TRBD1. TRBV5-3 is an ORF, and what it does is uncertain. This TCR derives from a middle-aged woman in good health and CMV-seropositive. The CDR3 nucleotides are TGTGCCAGAAGCTGGCCGGGACAGGGGGTCTCTTGGCGAGAGACCCAGTACTTC. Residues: CARSWPGQGVSWRETQYF.